This T cell receptor beta chain was sequenced for a study of T cells in Graves' hyperthyroidism and ophthalmopathy. Findings and caveats of the study: Median prediction lead before ophthalmopathy onset was around 6.9 months with the model.

Trimming left V 4 bases short and J 4 bases short, with 14 bases between. Per germline, CDR1 MNHNS and CDR2 SASEGT. The CDR3 has 15 amino acids. This clonotype has ten or more counts. Its target is unknown. Researchers amplified the TCR beta CDR3 regions from RNA transcripts. The TCR CDR3 was amplified in a first-round RT-PCR using the HTBI primer set. TCRdb reanalysed the multiplex PCR reads using MiXCR and keeps one entry per CDR3 protein. This table has 400,000 to 500,000 distinct CDR3 sequences, 13% to 15% appearing once. Sequencing was done on a sample of blood. This sequence joins TRBV6-1 and TRBJ1-3; D may be TRBD1 (6 bases). The clonotype was recovered from a woman aged 18-29 years with Graves' hyperthyroidism. CDR3 sequence (DNA): TGTGCCAGCAGTGTCCGGGACATCCCAGGAAACACCATATATTTT. This encodes CASSVRDIPGNTIYF.